The clone carrying this T cell receptor beta chain has ten or more counts. Its specificity is unknown. TCRdb ran MiXCR on the PCR reads and lists one entry per CDR3 protein. The profile covers about 36,000 distinct CDR3 sequences, with around a sixth appearing a single time and about 7.4% taken by the ten largest. The sample belongs to a study of molecular identifiers for immune sequencing clone quantification. With 0 bases removed from V and 0 bases from J, the gap between germline ends came to 4 bases. The CDR3 covers 15 residues. Per germline, CDR1 SGDLS and CDR2 YYNGEE. Study-wide results and caveats: Whereas clones above 20 RNA copies held under 1% of naive-cell molecules, they held over 97% of effector molecules.

The sequenced sample was naive CD8+ T cells from blood, with Jurkat cell RNA spiked in. Subset here: FACS-sorted CD8+CD4-CCR7+CD45RA+ naive T cells. The chain uses TRBV9 and TRBJ2-6, with unresolved D. The source is a human donor in good health. Some libraries in this study had Jurkat cell RNA spiked in. The CDR3 bases are TGTGCCAGCAGCGTAGGAAGCTCTGGGGCCAACGTCCTGACTTTC. Residues: CASSVGSSGANVLTF.